What follows are 25 T cell receptor beta chains derived from one specimen sequenced in a study of T cell responses to AZD1222 COVID-19 vaccine. The assay was immunoSEQ multiplex PCR, and TCRdb's table has in-frame clones only and misses some. The repertoire holds 120,000 or so clones, with 75% to 95% as singletons. The sequenced sample was peripheral blood, obtained on day 0 of AZD1222 vaccination. These receptors were collected from an adult in good health.

This chain connects TRBV27 to TRBJ1-2, with a tentative D call TRBD1 (6 bases). Trimming shortened V by 4 bases and J by 9 bases, and 18 bases separated the two germline ends. The length of the CDR3 is 14 residues. Germline V gene sequence: CDR1 MNHEY, CDR2 SMNVEV (reference sequence). The DNA for the CDR3 is TGTGCCAGCAGTTCCCTGACAGGTGGGCTCAGCTACACCTTC. Its protein product is CASSSLTGGLSYTF.

The genes are TRBV2 and TRBJ2-1; the D is unclear. Germline loops: CDR1 SNHLY, CDR2 FYNNEI. The CDR3 extends over 16 amino acids. The V gene lost 0 bases and the J gene lost 0 bases, with 9 bases spanning the gap. In DNA form, the CDR3 reads TGTGCCAGCAGTGAAGCGCTACAGAGCTCCTACAATGAGCAGTTCTTC. Protein: CASSEALQSSYNEQFF.

This clone was seen once. The chain links TRBV5-1 to TRBJ2-1, with D perhaps matching TRBD2 (6 bases). CDR1 is SGHRS, CDR2 YFSETQ, per germline. V was pared by 5 bases and J by 10 bases, with 19 bases between. The CDR3 consists of 14 residues. This CDR3 is CASRKAPGAGEQFF. As DNA, the CDR3 is TGCGCCAGCAGGAAAGCGCCGGGTGCGGGAGAGCAGTTCTTC.

The chain is built from TRBV19 and TRBJ1-5; D remains unclear. The CDR3 extends over 14 amino acids. The germline V gene has CDR1 LNHDA and CDR2 SQIVND (reference sequence). Trimming pared 0 bases from V and 0 bases from J, leaving 3 bases between. The chain's CDR3 is CASSIEDSNQPQHF. The CDR3 region has the DNA TGTGCCAGTAGTATAGAAGATAGCAATCAGCCCCAGCATTTT.

The chain is built from TRBV19 and TRBJ2-7; 11 bases map to TRBD2. V trimming: 5 bases; J trimming: 5 bases; junction bases outside the gene matches: 5. The length of the CDR3 is 14 residues. CDR1 LNHDA and CDR2 SQIVND come from the germline V gene (reference sequence). The CDR3 DNA follows: TGTGCCAGTAGTCCTCTAGCGGGAGGTCACGAGCAGTACTTC. It yields the protein CASSPLAGGHEQYF.

The chain joins TRBV27 to TRBJ2-2; 9 positions agree with TRBD2. CDR1 MNHEY and CDR2 SMNVEV come from the germline V gene (reference sequence). The CDR3 runs to 18 residues. V lost 5 bases, J lost 1 base, and 11 bases stayed unmatched. This CDR3 is CASSVGGGRAGNTGELFF. DNA for the CDR3: TGTGCCAGCAGTGTGGGCGGCGGGAGGGCCGGGAACACCGGGGAGCTGTTTTTT.

The chain has TRBV7-9 and TRBJ1-1, with 8 bases that match TRBD1. Per germline, CDR1 SEHNR and CDR2 FQNEAQ (reference sequence). V trimming: 5 bases; J trimming: 4 bases; junction bases outside the gene matches: 3. The CDR3 sequence is 13 residues long. CDR3 sequence: CASSQDRGTEAFF. The CDR3 DNA follows: TGTGCCAGCAGCCAAGACAGGGGCACTGAAGCTTTCTTT. Variable domain in full (rest from reference TRBV7-9 and TRBJ1-1): DTGVSQNPRHKITKRGQNVTFRCDPISEHNRLYWYRQTLGQGPEFLTYFQNEAQLEKSRLLSDRFSAERPKGSFSTLEIQRTEQGDSAMYLCASSQDRGTEAFFGQGTRLTVV.

Only one count was recorded for this clone. The chain carries TRBV27 and TRBJ1-1, with 9 positions matching TRBD1. V was clipped by 4 bases and J by 7 bases; unmatched bases: 4. Germline CDR1 and CDR2: MNHEY and SMNVEV (reference sequence). The CDR3 contains 13 residues. The CDR3 DNA follows: TGTGCCAGCAGTTACGGACAGGGGAATGAAGCTTTCTTT. Its translation: CASSYGQGNEAFF.

The V and J genes are TRBV6-1 and TRBJ1-5; D perhaps matches TRBD1 (5 bases). This CDR3 has 15 residues. Germline CDR1 reads MNHNS; CDR2 reads SASEGT. The ends were cut back, 3 bases at V and 3 bases at J, with 12 bases in the middle. This CDR3 reads CASSDLGALNQPQHF. The CDR3 nucleotides are TGTGCCAGCAGTGATCTCGGGGCTCTCAATCAGCCCCAGCATTTT.

The chain uses TRBV19 and TRBJ1-2; 9 bases are a match to TRBD1. Germline V gives CDR1 LNHDA, CDR2 SQIVND (reference sequence). This CDR3 region has 14 residues. After removal of 5 bases from V and 2 bases from J, the junction contained 3 bases not matched to a gene. The CDR3 nucleotides are TGTGCCAGTAGTTCGACAGGGGGGAACTATGGCTACACCTTC. This translates into CASSSTGGNYGYTF.

J is TRBJ1-5 and V is TRBV5-6; D gene uncertain. The germline V gene encodes CDR1 SGHDT and CDR2 YYEEEE. This CDR3 spans 12 amino acids. Trimming removed 3 bases at V and 3 bases at J, with 4 bases between. In DNA form, the CDR3 reads TGTGCCAGCAGCTCGATCAATCAGCCCCAGCATTTT. Translation gives CASSSINQPQHF.

V usage is TRBV21-1 and J usage is TRBJ2-5; the table assigns TRBD2, which was not confirmed against the DNA. TRBV21-1 is deemed a pseudogene. This CDR3 contains 15 residues. Here the CDR3 DNA reads TGTGCCAGCAGCAACGAGAGGAGGGCTCGGGAGACCCAGTACTTC. Protein product: CASSNERRARETQYF.

The CDR3 protein is CASMGGAASEYEQYF. CDR3 DNA: TGTGCCAGCATGGGCGGCGCGGCCTCGGAGTACGAGCAGTACTTC. V gene TRBV6-6 combines with J gene TRBJ2-7, with D unresolved. Trimming took 7 bases from V and 4 from J, leaving 20 bases between them. Germline values: CDR1 MNHNY, CDR2 SVGAGI (reference sequence). The CDR3 loop spans 15 amino acids.

The V gene is TRBV7-9, the J gene TRBJ2-2; the match to TRBD2 covers 9 bases. Germline V gene data show CDR1 as SEHNR and CDR2 as FQNEAQ (reference sequence). The CDR3 is 14 amino acids. After removal of 9 bases from V and 4 bases from J, the junction contained 6 bases not matched to a gene. CDR3 sequence: CASLAGLGTGELFF. The CDR3 DNA follows: TGTGCCAGTCTAGCGGGACTAGGCACCGGGGAGCTGTTTTTT.

This rearrangement joins TRBV29-1 to TRBJ2-1; D remains ambiguous. Germline CDR1 reads SQVTM; CDR2 reads ANQGSEA. The CDR3 runs to 14 residues. Trimming removed 7 bases at V and 9 bases at J, with 22 bases between. The CDR3 DNA follows: TGCAGCGCTCTAATCTCGGGTCCACACGGTGAGCAGTTCTTC. Its translation is CSALISGPHGEQFF.

The rearrangement uses TRBV7-3 and TRBJ1-6; possibly TRBD1 for D (6 bases). This CDR3 contains 14 residues. V was trimmed by 4 bases and J by 7 bases, leaving 11 bases between them. The germline V gene encodes CDR1 SGHTA and CDR2 FQGTGA. CDR3 sequence: CASSSRGGNSPLHF. CDR3 DNA sequence: TGTGCCAGCAGCTCCAGGGGAGGCAATTCACCCCTCCACTTT.

This rearrangement joins TRBV11-3 to TRBJ2-1; 7 bases are shared with TRBD1. V dropped 5 bases and J dropped 0; count of bases not matched to a gene: 7. The CDR3 has 16 amino acids. The V gene's germline CDR1 is SGHNT and CDR2 YENEEA. The CDR3 loop is CASSNTRTGSYNEQFF. The CDR3 DNA reads TGTGCCAGCAGCAACACGAGGACAGGCTCCTACAATGAGCAGTTCTTC. Full variable domain (missing parts from reference TRBV11-3 and TRBJ2-1): EAGVVQSPRYKIIEKKQPVAFWCNPISGHNTLYWYLQNLGQGPELLIRYENEEAVDDSQLPKDRFSAERLKGVDSTLKIQPAELGDSAVYLCASSNTRTGSYNEQFFGPGTRLTVL.

The chain employs TRBV7-2 and TRBJ2-2, with 10 bases aligning to TRBD2. This CDR3 comprises 14 residues. The V gene end was trimmed by 5 bases and the J gene end by 5 bases; junction bases not matched to a gene: 2. Germline lookup yields CDR1 SGHTA and CDR2 FQGNSA. Here the CDR3 reads CASSPGLATGELFF. The CDR3 DNA reads as TGTGCCAGCAGCCCGGGACTAGCGACCGGGGAGCTGTTTTTT.

The J gene is TRBJ1-1, the V gene TRBV6-5; D is ambiguous. This CDR3 is built from 14 residues. The germline gives CDR1 MNHEY, CDR2 SVGAGI. The V and J ends lost 7 bases and 0 bases respectively, with 12 bases between them. The chain's CDR3 is CASNSQSMNTEAFF. CDR3 DNA sequence: TGTGCCAGCAACTCCCAGTCTATGAACACTGAAGCTTTCTTT.

The J gene is TRBJ1-5, the V gene TRBV28, with D hard to call. Germline V gene data show CDR1 as MDHEN and CDR2 as SYDVKM. The CDR3 runs to 12 residues. The V end lost 10 bases, the J end lost 10 bases, and 17 bases lay between the germline ends. The CDR3 DNA reads TGTGCCACCACCGACCCTCTTAATCCCCAGCATTTT. Amino acid sequence: CATTDPLNPQHF.

The rearrangement links TRBV4-3 to TRBJ2-7; 10 positions match TRBD1. Germline V lookup: CDR1 LGHNA, CDR2 YSLEER. This CDR3 contains 16 residues. Germline trimming cut 3 bases from V and 2 bases from J; bases unmatched to any gene: 7. The CDR3 coding sequence is TGCGCCAGCAGCCATGGCCGGGACAGGGGAGCCTACGAGCAGTACTTC. It specifies CASSHGRDRGAYEQYF.

J is TRBJ2-3 and V is TRBV7-9, with 7 bases matching TRBD1. The germline V gene encodes CDR1 SEHNR and CDR2 FQNEAQ (reference sequence). The CDR3 loop spans 15 amino acids. J gave up 2 bases and V 7 bases, and 9 bases lay outside the gene matches. The CDR3 DNA reads TGTGCCAGCACCCCTCAGACAGGGACCACAGATACGCAGTATTTT. Amino acid sequence: CASTPQTGTTDTQYF.

This chain joins TRBV5-5 and TRBJ2-7; the match to TRBD1 covers 7 bases. Per the germline V gene, CDR1 is SGHKS and CDR2 is YYEKEE (reference sequence). Trimming cost V 4 bases and J 4 bases; bases outside gene matches: 14. This CDR3 has 16 amino acids. The CDR3 nucleotides read TGTGCCAGCAGCCCCAATCAGGGGGAAGCGGTTTACGAGCAGTACTTC. It is translated as CASSPNQGEAVYEQYF.

The CDR3 reads CASSLVRPETGELFF. The CDR3 nucleotides read TGCGCCAGCAGCTTGGTGCGGCCCGAGACCGGGGAGCTGTTTTTT. The chain employs TRBV5-1 and TRBJ2-2; D gene uncertain. V was shortened by 0 bases and J by 5 bases, with 11 bases between the two germline ends. Germline CDR1 SGHRS, CDR2 YFSETQ. The CDR3 is 15 amino acids.

The genes are TRBV4-1 and TRBJ2-7; TRBD1 matches at 8 bases. J lost 6 bases, V lost 0 bases, and 10 bases had no gene match. There are 16 residues in the CDR3. The germline V gene encodes CDR1 MGHRA and CDR2 YSYEKL. CDR3 DNA: TGCGCCAGCAGCCAAGATGAGCAGGGGGCGCTCCCCGAGCAGTACTTC. Translation gives CASSQDEQGALPEQYF.